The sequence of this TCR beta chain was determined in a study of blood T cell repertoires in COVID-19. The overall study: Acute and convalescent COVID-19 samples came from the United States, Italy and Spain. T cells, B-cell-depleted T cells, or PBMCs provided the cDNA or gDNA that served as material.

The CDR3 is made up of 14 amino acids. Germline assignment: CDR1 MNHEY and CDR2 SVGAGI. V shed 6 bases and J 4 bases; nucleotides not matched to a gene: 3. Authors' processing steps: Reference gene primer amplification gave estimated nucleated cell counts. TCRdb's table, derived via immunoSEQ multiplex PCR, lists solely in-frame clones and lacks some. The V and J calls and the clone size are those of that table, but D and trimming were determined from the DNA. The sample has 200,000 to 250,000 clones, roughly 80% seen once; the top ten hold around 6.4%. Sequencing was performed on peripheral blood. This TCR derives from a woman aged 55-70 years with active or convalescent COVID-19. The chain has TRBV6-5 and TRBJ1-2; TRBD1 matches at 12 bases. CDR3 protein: CASSGDRGPYGYTF. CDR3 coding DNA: TGTGCCAGCAGCGGGGACAGGGGGCCCTATGGCTACACCTTC.